Listed below are T cell receptor beta chains from one sample, sequenced in a study of human T cells and chemical hapten exposure. TCRdb called the RACE reads again in MiXCR, with one record for every CDR3 protein. The table lists around 56,000 distinct CDR3 sequences, around 10% of them singletons, with 8% to 10% in the top ten. Sequencing was performed on whole blood, taken in connection with sensitization to the hapten diphenylcyclopropenone (DPC). Receptor source: a man aged 40-50 years with alopecia areata. Some clones in this sample may be carry-over from other donors' samples. Each CDR3 is given with its conserved first and last residue. A D gene is named only where the DNA matches it firmly. For some rows the clone size is stated as once, few or many, or as a class when expanded; others skip it.

d_call | cdr3_length | j_call | clone_size | v_call | cdr3_aa | cdr3_nt
TRBD1 | 11 | TRBJ2-7 | many | TRBV6-1 | CAAGQGYEQYF | TGTGCCGCTGGACAGGGTTACGAGCAGTACTTC
NA | 14 | TRBJ1-1 | NA | TRBV27 | CASTRTGRRTEAFF | TGTGCCAGCACCCGAACGGGGCGGCGGACTGAAGCTTTCTTT
NA | 16 | TRBJ2-1 | NA | TRBV9 | CASSVDDFYSYNEQFF | TGTGCCAGCAGCGTAGATGACTTCTATTCCTACAATGAGCAGTTCTTC
TRBD2 | 16 | TRBJ2-3 | NA | TRBV7-9 | CASSLVLAGVSDTQYF | TGTGCCAGCAGCTTAGTGCTAGCGGGAGTTTCAGATACGCAGTATTTT
TRBD1 | 16 | TRBJ2-7 | many | TRBV2 | CASSEPGQGASYEQYF | TGTGCCAGCAGTGAACCAGGACAGGGGGCATCCTACGAGCAGTACTTC
TRBD1 | 13 | TRBJ2-7 | NA | TRBV18 | CASSLHTGDEQYF | TGTGCCAGCTCACTACACACAGGGGACGAGCAGTACTTC
TRBD1 | 11 | TRBJ2-7 | many | TRBV2 | CASSLRQGPYF | TGTGCCAGCAGTCTACGACAGGGCCCGTACTTC
NA | 17 | TRBJ1-4 | few | TRBV6-5 | CASRPSGRGATNEKLFF | TGTGCCAGCCGCCCCAGCGGCAGGGGTGCAACTAATGAAAAACTGTTTTTT
TRBD2 | 15 | TRBJ2-7 | few | TRBV6-6 | CASSYSGGRGYEQYF | TGTGCCAGCAGTTACTCGGGCGGGAGGGGGTACGAGCAGTACTTC
NA | 11 | TRBJ1-2 | NA | TRBV2 | CASSDGYGYTF | TGTGCCAGCAGTGATGGCTATGGCTACACCTTC
TRBD1 | 11 | TRBJ2-7 | many | TRBV27 | CASSDSGTEYF | TGTGCCAGCAGTGACTCCGGGACAGAGTACTTC
NA | 14 | TRBJ1-5 | few | TRBV6-6 | CASSAGLFNQPQHF | TGTGCCAGCAGTGCGGGACTGTTTAATCAGCCCCAGCATTTT
NA | 12 | TRBJ2-3 | few | TRBV20-1 | CSARETLDTQYF | TGCAGTGCTAGAGAAACTCTAGATACGCAGTATTTT
NA | 13 | TRBJ2-5 | NA | TRBV7-9 | CASSPWDQETQYF | TGTGCCAGCAGCCCGTGGGACCAAGAGACCCAGTACTTC